This entry lists 22 T cell receptor beta chains sequenced from one sample in a study of shared clonotypes between healthy human individuals. Sequencing used immunoSEQ multiplex PCR; TCRdb keeps in-frame clones, though not all of them. Among about 2.4 million clones listed, roughly 93% were seen once. The material sequenced was naive CD4+ T cells from PBMCs. Subset described: CD45RA+ positively selected. The receptor source for this set is a man younger than 35 in good health. Some clones in this sample may be carry-over from other donors' samples.

As regards this clone: Other nucleotide sequences in the sample specify the same CDR3. This chain joins TRBV7-3 and TRBJ1-3; the D gene is possibly TRBD1 (5 bases). Trimming shortened V by 5 bases and J by 0 bases, and 8 bases separated the two germline ends. The CDR3 is 14 amino acids. The germline CDR1 and CDR2 sequences are SGHTA and FQGTGA. This CDR3 is CASSPGLSGNTIYF. The CDR3 nucleotides are TGTGCCAGCAGCCCGGGACTCTCTGGAAACACCATATATTTT.

The CDR3 sequence is CASSQIGDNYGYTF. The CDR3 DNA is TGTGCCAGCAGCCAGATCGGGGATAACTATGGCTACACCTTC. The V call is TRBV5-6, the J call TRBJ1-2; D is unresolved. Trimming shortened V by 4 bases and J by 1 base, and 11 bases separated the two germline ends. Germline assignment: CDR1 SGHDT and CDR2 YYEEEE. The CDR3 is 14 amino acids.

The chain couples TRBV5-4 to TRBJ1-1; the match to TRBD1 covers 7 bases. CDR3 length equals 17 residues. V lost 3 bases to trimming and J lost 3 bases; unmatched junction nucleotides: 14. Germline V gene lookup returns CDR1 SGHNT and CDR2 YYREEE (reference sequence). CDR3 in DNA: TGTGCCAGCAGCTCGAAAAAGGGGGCTGGTCTGTACACTGAAGCTTTCTTT. Amino acid sequence: CASSSKKGAGLYTEAFF.

The V call is TRBV6-5, the J call TRBJ2-7; 12 nucleotides line up with TRBD2. Looked up from germline, CDR1 is MNHEY and CDR2 is SVGAGI. V lost 0 bases and J lost 5; bases outside the gene matches: 5. The CDR3 has 16 residues. The CDR3 DNA is TGTGCCAGCAGTTACTCTCTAGCGGGAGGGCCGGACGAGCAGTACTTC. Translated, it gives CASSYSLAGGPDEQYF.

The V call is TRBV27, the J call TRBJ1-6; no definite D call. Germline loops: CDR1 MNHEY, CDR2 SMNVEV (reference sequence). The CDR3 covers 16 residues. Deletions cut 5 bases from V and 0 bases from J, with 11 bases between. CDR3 residues: CASSRERTSYNSPLHF. In DNA form, the CDR3 reads TGTGCCAGCAGTCGTGAGCGCACCTCCTATAATTCACCCCTCCACTTT.

Turning to this clone: This specimen includes other DNA sequences encoding the same CDR3. The genes are TRBV9 and TRBJ2-7; 7 bases agree with TRBD1. After removal of 6 bases from V and 0 bases from J, the junction contained 6 bases not matched to a gene. The length of the CDR3 is 14 residues. CDR1 and CDR2 (germline): SGDLS, YYNGEE. The CDR3 region is CASTPGGGSYEQYF. The CDR3 bases are TGTGCCAGCACGCCAGGGGGTGGCTCCTACGAGCAGTACTTC.

The CDR3 DNA is TGTGCCAGTAGTATGGGGCAGCTAATATACAATGAGCAGTTCTTC. Translated, it gives CASSMGQLIYNEQFF. The chain combines TRBV19 with TRBJ2-1; D might be TRBD1 (5 bases). The V gene lost 3 bases and the J gene lost 4 bases, with 13 bases spanning the gap. Germline V gives CDR1 LNHDA, CDR2 SQIVND (reference sequence). This CDR3 has 15 amino acids.

On this clone itself: In the same sample, other DNA sequences code for this CDR3. The chain is built from TRBV5-1 and TRBJ1-5; D is uncertain. Germline assignment: CDR1 SGHRS and CDR2 YFSETQ. Deletions cut 3 bases from V and 3 bases from J, with 7 bases between. This CDR3 is built from 13 residues. The CDR3 loop is CASSSDPNQPQHF. The CDR3 nucleotides read TGCGCCAGCAGCTCAGATCCCAATCAGCCCCAGCATTTT.

This chain uses TRBV7-2 with TRBJ2-4; maybe TRBD1 (5 bases). The germline V and J ends were trimmed by 5 bases and 9 bases, with 8 bases remaining between them. From germline, CDR1 is SGHTA and CDR2 FQGNSA. The CDR3 length is 11 residues. The CDR3 loop reads CASSPRVIQYF. CDR3 in DNA: TGTGCCAGCAGCCCCAGGGTCATTCAGTACTTC.

CDR3 region: CASSVANSGNTIYF. DNA of the CDR3: TGTGCCAGCAGCGTAGCGAATTCTGGAAACACCATATATTTT. The chain employs TRBV9 and TRBJ1-3; no definite D call. The CDR3 length is 14 residues. Germline V gene sequence: CDR1 SGDLS, CDR2 YYNGEE. The germline V and J ends were trimmed by 0 bases and 1 base, with 5 bases remaining between them.

The chain links TRBV15 to TRBJ2-2, with D uncertain. Germline lookup yields CDR1 LNHNV and CDR2 YYDKDF (reference sequence). Trimming pared 5 bases from V and 0 bases from J, leaving 10 bases between. The length of the CDR3 is 15 residues. The CDR3 DNA is TGTGCCACCAGCGGCATGATCACGAACACCGGGGAGCTGTTTTTT. Translated: CATSGMITNTGELFF.

The chain employs TRBV14 and TRBJ2-1; the D call may be TRBD1 or TRBD2 (6 bases each). V was trimmed by 0 bases and J by 3 bases, leaving 12 bases between them. Germline values: CDR1 SGHDN, CDR2 FVKESK. The length of the CDR3 is 16 residues. The CDR3 loop reads CASSQDWGAVYNEQFF. CDR3 coding DNA: TGTGCCAGCAGCCAAGATTGGGGGGCGGTCTACAATGAGCAGTTCTTC.

This clone was seen a handful of times. CDR3 in DNA: TGCAGCGTCGTACAGGTTCCACCATACGAGCAGTACTTC. Translated: CSVVQVPPYEQYF. V usage is TRBV29-1 and J usage is TRBJ2-7; a weak D match, TRBD1 (5 bases). Per germline, CDR1 SQVTM and CDR2 ANQGSEA. The CDR3 sequence is 13 residues long. V shed 6 bases and J shed 4 bases, with 16 bases lying between them.

The rearrangement joins TRBV7-8 to TRBJ1-3, with 9 nucleotides matching TRBD1. Germline-derived CDR1 and CDR2 are SGHVS and FQNEAQ. CDR3 length: 17 amino acids. The ends lost 4 bases at V and 1 base at J; junction bases unmatched: 8. The CDR3 DNA follows: TGTGCCAGCAGCTCCCCCCCAGGACAGGGGTCTGGAAACACCATATATTTT. This gives the protein CASSSPPGQGSGNTIYF.

The chain has TRBV28 and TRBJ1-1; 9 bases fit TRBD1. CDR3 size: 17 residues. Germline values: CDR1 MDHEN, CDR2 SYDVKM. Germline trimming cut 0 bases from V and 1 base from J; bases unmatched to any gene: 6. The CDR3 DNA reads TGTGCCAGCAGTTTATGGGACAGGGGCCTTGGGAACACTGAAGCTTTCTTT. Encoded protein: CASSLWDRGLGNTEAFF.

About this clone: Other DNA sequences of this sample code for an identical CDR3. The rearrangement uses TRBV19 and TRBJ1-1, with D perhaps TRBD1 (5 bases). From germline, CDR1 is LNHDA and CDR2 SQIVND (reference sequence). V was shortened by 2 bases and J by 4 bases, with 11 bases between the two germline ends. The CDR3 is 14 amino acids. Here the CDR3 DNA reads TGTGCCAGTAGTATATTGATCGGGGGCACTGAAGCTTTCTTT. This encodes CASSILIGGTEAFF.

The chain joins TRBV28 to TRBJ1-1; D unclear. CDR1 and CDR2 (germline): MDHEN, SYDVKM. This CDR3 has 12 amino acids. V gave up 8 bases and J gave up 0 bases, with 7 bases separating them. DNA for the CDR3: TGTGCCAGCCAGCCCTTGAACACTGAAGCTTTCTTT. Protein: CASQPLNTEAFF.

V gene TRBV6-5 combines with J gene TRBJ1-1; 10 bases align to TRBD1. The CDR3 runs 15 residues. Germline-derived CDR1 and CDR2 are MNHEY and SVGAGI. The V and J ends lost 3 bases and 7 bases, in that order; junction bases with no gene match: 8. In DNA form, the CDR3 reads TGTGCCAGCAGTTATTCGGGACAGGGGTTAAGTGAAGCTTTCTTT. Residues: CASSYSGQGLSEAFF.

The chain joins TRBV18 to TRBJ2-7, with 7 nucleotides matching TRBD2. The junction had 11 bases not matched to a gene; V was cut back by 0 bases and J by 9 bases. Per the germline V gene, CDR1 is KGHSH and CDR2 is LQKENI. The CDR3 is made up of 15 amino acids. DNA of the CDR3: TGTGCCAGCTCACCACCACCGGGGGGAGAGGCTGGGCAGTACTTC. Protein: CASSPPPGGEAGQYF.

Notes on this clone: A read error is possible here, since a much larger clone lies one base away. Other DNA sequences in the same sample also yield this CDR3. J is TRBJ2-3 and V is TRBV5-1; D uncertain. The V gene's germline CDR1 is SGHRS and CDR2 YFSETQ. The CDR3 has 11 residues. Trimming pared 4 bases from V and 3 bases from J, leaving 3 bases between. CDR3 coding DNA: TGCGCCAGCAGCCTGACAGATACGCAGTATTTT. Amino acids: CASSLTDTQYF.

A single count supports this clone. The V call is TRBV10-1, the J call TRBJ2-1, with TRBD1 matching 8 bases. V gave up 3 bases and J gave up 10 bases; unmatched junction bases: 8. Germline CDR1 WNHNN, CDR2 SYGVQD (reference sequence). There are 14 residues in the CDR3. CDR3 residues: CASSDLGQAEEQFF. CDR3 nucleotide sequence: TGCGCCAGCAGTGACCTGGGACAGGCCGAAGAGCAGTTCTTC.

The chain recombines TRBV5-1 with TRBJ1-1; D gene ambiguous. V lost 0 bases and J 3 bases, leaving 15 bases between the germline ends. The CDR3 extends over 16 amino acids. Per the germline V gene, CDR1 is SGHRS and CDR2 is YFSETQ. The CDR3 sequence is CASSLDLGRFHTEAFF. The CDR3, as DNA: TGCGCCAGCAGCTTGGACCTGGGCCGCTTCCACACTGAAGCTTTCTTT.